Each of the 27 T cell receptor beta chains below was sequenced from the same sample in a study of blood T cell repertoires in COVID-19. Sequencing was performed with immunoSEQ multiplex PCR; in TCRdb, only in-frame clones are kept and a portion is missing. The profile shows 170,000 or so clones, around nine tenths of them singletons. Sequenced: peripheral blood. The receptors were gathered from a man between 60 and 75 years old with COVID-19, enrolled during active disease.

This clone was observed once. V usage is TRBV11-2 and J usage is TRBJ1-5, with 7 bases that match TRBD1. The germline V gene encodes CDR1 SGHAT and CDR2 FQNNGV. CDR3 length: 18 residues. V was clipped by 5 bases and J by 2 bases; unmatched bases: 15. The CDR3 coding sequence is TGTGCCAGCAGCGCTGGGACAGTACCCGTTCCGGGCAATCAGCCCCAGCATTTT. Its protein is CASSAGTVPVPGNQPQHF. The entire variable domain, with the rest obtained from reference TRBV11-2 and TRBJ1-5, is as follows: EAGVAQSPRYKIIEKRQSVAFWCNPISGHATLYWYQQILGQGPKLLIQFQNNGVVDDSQLPKDRFSAERLKGVDSTLKIQPAKLEDSAVYLCASSAGTVPVPGNQPQHFGDGTRLSIL.

The rearrangement uses TRBV10-3 and TRBJ2-1; 8 bases are shared with TRBD1. This CDR3 contains 16 residues. V lost 6 bases to trimming and J lost 7 bases; unmatched junction nucleotides: 14. Germline assignment: CDR1 ENHRY and CDR2 SYGVKD. CDR3 bases: TGTGCCATCAGGTCTTCGGGGCAGGGGGCACGAAATGAGCAGTTCTTC. Its translation is CAIRSSGQGARNEQFF.

V gene TRBV21-1 combines with J gene TRBJ1-5; the D segment call TRBD1 is taken from the table without a DNA check. TRBV21-1 is termed a pseudogene. The CDR3 is 18 residues long. The CDR3 loop is CASSTRPDRIYSNQPQHF. The DNA for the CDR3 is TGTGCCAGCAGCACCCGACCCGACAGGATCTATAGCAATCAGCCCCAGCATTTT.

This chain connects TRBV25-1 to TRBJ2-7; the D gene is possibly TRBD2 (5 bases). The CDR3 runs to 15 residues. The V and J ends lost 4 bases and 3 bases respectively, with 16 bases between them. Germline V gene data show CDR1 as MGHDK and CDR2 as SYGVNS. Here the CDR3 DNA reads TGTGCCAGCAGTGCCGCGGGCCTTATCGGCTACGAGCAGTACTTC. Translation: CASSAAGLIGYEQYF.

This chain connects TRBV5-4 to TRBJ1-1; 8 bases are shared with TRBD1. The germline gives CDR1 SGHNT, CDR2 YYREEE (reference sequence). V gave up 4 bases and J gave up 0 bases; unmatched junction bases: 8. The CDR3 is made up of 16 amino acids. CDR3 coding DNA: TGTGCCAGCAGCCTGGGGACAGGTATTTTGAACACTGAAGCTTTCTTT. Its translation: CASSLGTGILNTEAFF.

The chain is built from TRBV2 and TRBJ1-1; D is ambiguous. The CDR3 is 13 amino acids. The V gene lost 10 bases and the J gene lost 0 bases, with 12 bases spanning the gap. The germline CDR1 and CDR2 sequences are SNHLY and FYNNEI. CDR3: CATRVEMNTEAFF. CDR3 DNA sequence: TGTGCCACTCGGGTAGAGATGAACACTGAAGCTTTCTTT. The variable domain in full, with the rest retrieved from reference TRBV2 and TRBJ1-1, is EPEVTQTPSHQVTQMGQEVILRCVPISNHLYFYWYRQILGQKVEFLVSFYNNEISEKSEIFDDQFSVERPDGSNFTLKIRSTKLEDSAMYFCATRVEMNTEAFFGQGTRLTVV.

The chain links TRBV12-3 or TRBV12-4 to TRBJ2-3, with D hard to call. The CDR3 extends over 13 amino acids. Trimming took 1 base from V and 2 from J, leaving 4 bases between them. CDR3 loop: CASSLGATDTQYF. The CDR3 DNA sequence: TGTGCCAGCAGTTTAGGGGCCACAGATACGCAGTATTTT.

The genes are TRBV5-5 and TRBJ1-3; no reliable D call. Germline V gene lookup returns CDR1 SGHKS and CDR2 YYEKEE (reference sequence). The CDR3 has 16 residues. Trimming removed 1 base at V and 1 base at J, with 12 bases between. The CDR3: CASSLRSTDSGNTIYF. CDR3 nucleotides: TGTGCCAGCAGCTTGCGTTCAACAGATTCTGGAAACACCATATATTTT. Using reference TRBV5-5 and TRBJ1-3 for the parts outside the CDR3, the full variable domain is DAGVTQSPTHLIKTRGQQVTLRCSPISGHKSVSWYQQVLGQGPQFIFQYYEKEERGRGNFPDRFSARQFPNYSSELNVNALLLGDSALYLCASSLRSTDSGNTIYFGEGSWLTVV.

The rearrangement joins TRBV27 to TRBJ2-7; TRBD2 agrees at 11 bases. The CDR3 contains 16 residues. In germline, CDR1 is MNHEY, CDR2 SMNVEV (reference sequence). V trimming: 5 bases; J trimming: 3 bases; junction bases outside the gene matches: 9. As DNA, the CDR3 is TGTGCCAGCAGTCCTCTAGGTAGCGGGGGGGTCTACGAGCAGTACTTC. It yields the protein CASSPLGSGGVYEQYF.

The rearrangement joins TRBV19 to TRBJ1-4; 8 bases match TRBD1. The germline gives CDR1 LNHDA, CDR2 SQIVND (reference sequence). The CDR3 spans 18 residues. Trimming at V came to 7 bases and at J to 7 bases, leaving 20 bases not matched to a gene. This chain's CDR3 is CASTLRTGTTRVAEKLFF. The CDR3 nucleotides are TGTGCCAGTACTCTTAGGACAGGGACAACGAGAGTGGCTGAAAAACTGTTTTTT.

The chain recombines TRBV5-5 with TRBJ2-4, with a weak D call TRBD2 (6 bases). Germline CDR1 reads SGHKS; CDR2 reads YYEKEE (reference sequence). CDR3 length equals 16 residues. The V gene lost 6 bases and the J gene lost 3 bases, with 19 bases spanning the gap. The CDR3 is CASTLRDSWDKNIQYF. The CDR3, as DNA: TGTGCCAGCACCCTACGGGACTCCTGGGACAAAAACATTCAGTACTTC.

This rearrangement joins TRBV19 to TRBJ1-3; D not certain. The CDR3 has 17 amino acids. Between the trimmed V and J ends, which lost 8 bases and 0 bases, there was a span of 20 bases. The germline V gene has CDR1 LNHDA and CDR2 SQIVND (reference sequence). CDR3: CASRNLLDGSSGNTIYF. The CDR3 DNA follows: TGTGCCAGTCGAAATCTCTTGGACGGGAGCTCTGGAAACACCATATATTTT. The variable domain in full, with the rest retrieved from reference TRBV19 and TRBJ1-3, is DGGITQSPKYLFRKEGQNVTLSCEQNLNHDAMYWYRQDPGQGLRLIYYSQIVNDFQKGDIAEGYSVSREKKESFPLTVTSAQKNPTAFYLCASRNLLDGSSGNTIYFGEGSWLTVV.

The chain is built from TRBV24-1 and TRBJ2-6; the D gene is possibly TRBD1 (6 bases). V was cut by 3 bases and J by 0 bases, with 11 bases left in between. CDR1 and CDR2 (germline): KGHDR, SFDVKD. CDR3 length: 17 amino acids. CDR3 sequence (DNA): TGTGCCACCAGTGATAATAGACAGGTCTCTGGGGCCAACGTCCTGACTTTC. It yields the protein CATSDNRQVSGANVLTF.

The CDR3 region is CASDRGAYNEQFF. CDR3 DNA: TGTGCCAGCGACAGGGGAGCCTACAATGAGCAGTTCTTC. The chain joins TRBV18 to TRBJ2-1; 8 bases agree with TRBD1. V trimming: 8 bases; J trimming: 2 bases; junction bases outside the gene matches: 2. Germline V gene sequence: CDR1 KGHSH, CDR2 LQKENI. The CDR3 totals 13 residues.

V gene TRBV5-8 combines with J gene TRBJ2-1, with a possible D match to TRBD1 (6 bases). Trimming removed 2 bases from V and 4 bases from J, with 10 bases in between. Germline V gives CDR1 SGHTS, CDR2 YDEGEE. This CDR3 has 14 amino acids. The CDR3 coding sequence is TGTGCCAGCAGCTTAGGACAGATTTACAATGAGCAGTTCTTC. This gives the protein CASSLGQIYNEQFF.

This clone was picked up one time. The rearrangement uses TRBV27 and TRBJ2-1, with TRBD1 matching over 10 bases. Germline V gene lookup returns CDR1 MNHEY and CDR2 SMNVEV (reference sequence). CDR3 size: 16 residues. V lost 2 bases, J lost 6 bases, and 7 bases stayed unmatched. CDR3: CASSLRGQGGFNEQFF. The CDR3 DNA is TGTGCCAGCAGTTTACGTGGACAGGGGGGTTTCAATGAGCAGTTCTTC.

V and J are TRBV25-1 and TRBJ2-1; TRBD1 might be the D (6 bases). The V and J ends lost 7 bases and 0 bases respectively, with 13 bases between them. CDR1 MGHDK and CDR2 SYGVNS come from the germline V gene. The CDR3 runs 15 residues. The CDR3 DNA is TGTGCCAGCAAGGGGGACGGGCCCTCCTACAATGAGCAGTTCTTC. Translating gives CASKGDGPSYNEQFF.

The chain links TRBV24-1 to TRBJ2-3, with D perhaps TRBD2 (6 bases). The CDR3 loop spans 12 amino acids. With 4 bases removed from V and 6 bases from J, the gap between germline ends came to 7 bases. Germline lookup yields CDR1 KGHDR and CDR2 SFDVKD. The CDR3: CATSDRGDTQYF. In nucleotides, the CDR3 is TGTGCCACCAGTGACCGGGGGGATACGCAGTATTTT.

The chain links TRBV7-2 to TRBJ1-1; D unresolved. Germline lookup yields CDR1 SGHTA and CDR2 FQGNSA. CDR3 size: 12 residues. V was pared by 5 bases and J by 3 bases, with 7 bases between. The CDR3 DNA reads TGTGCCAGCAGCAGATCAGACACTGAAGCTTTCTTT. It codes for CASSRSDTEAFF.

The chain links TRBV5-1 to TRBJ2-2; possible D gene TRBD1, 6 bases. CDR1 is SGHRS and CDR2 is YFSETQ in the germline V gene. This CDR3 is 15 amino acids long. With 4 bases removed from V and 5 bases from J, the gap between germline ends came to 15 bases. The CDR3 region is CASSPAGAGTGELFF. DNA of the CDR3: TGCGCCAGCAGCCCGGCAGGGGCGGGTACCGGGGAGCTGTTTTTT.

V usage is TRBV4-3 and J usage is TRBJ1-1; D uncertain. V was cut by 5 bases and J by 3 bases, with 10 bases left in between. The CDR3 length is 13 residues. Per the germline V gene, CDR1 is LGHNA and CDR2 is YSLEER. This chain's CDR3 is CASSRGEHTEAFF. In nucleotides, the CDR3 is TGCGCCAGCAGCAGAGGAGAGCACACTGAAGCTTTCTTT.

V and J are TRBV27 and TRBJ1-5; tentative D call: TRBD1 (6 bases). The CDR3 loop spans 15 amino acids. V lost 4 bases to trimming and J lost 2 bases, with 12 bases between them. Germline values: CDR1 MNHEY, CDR2 SMNVEV (reference sequence). The CDR3 region is CASSSPGGGNQPQHF. Here the CDR3 DNA reads TGTGCCAGCAGTTCTCCGGGGGGCGGCAATCAGCCCCAGCATTTT.

V usage is TRBV29-1 and J usage is TRBJ2-5, with TRBD2 matching 12 bases. V was pared by 0 bases and J by 11 bases, with 7 bases of the junction left unmatched. This CDR3 spans 14 amino acids. Germline V lookup: CDR1 SQVTM, CDR2 ANQGSEA. CDR3 DNA sequence: TGCAGCGTTGAAGAGGCTAGCGGGAGGGTCCCTCAGTACTTC. As protein: CSVEEASGRVPQYF.

The DNA for the CDR3 is TGTGCCAGTAGACCTCTGACAGGGGTGAACACTGAAGCTTTCTTT. This translates into CASRPLTGVNTEAFF. The chain has TRBV19 and TRBJ1-1; 8 bases are shared with TRBD1. V gave up 6 bases and J gave up 0 bases; unmatched junction bases: 6. The CDR3 loop spans 15 amino acids. In germline, CDR1 is LNHDA, CDR2 SQIVND (reference sequence). Full variable domain (outside the CDR3, taken from reference TRBV19 and TRBJ1-1): DGGITQSPKYLFRKEGQNVTLSCEQNLNHDAMYWYRQDPGQGLRLIYYSQIVNDFQKGDIAEGYSVSREKKESFPLTVTSAQKNPTAFYLCASRPLTGVNTEAFFGQGTRLTVV.

The chain employs TRBV19 and TRBJ2-2; 8 bases are a match to TRBD2. The CDR3 contains 15 residues. Germline V lookup: CDR1 LNHDA, CDR2 SQIVND (reference sequence). V shed 5 bases, J shed 4 bases, and the junction held 6 bases outside the gene matches. The CDR3 is CASSRLALSTGELFF. For the CDR3, the DNA is TGTGCCAGTAGTCGACTAGCGTTATCCACCGGGGAGCTGTTTTTT. Full variable domain (missing parts from reference TRBV19 and TRBJ2-2): DGGITQSPKYLFRKEGQNVTLSCEQNLNHDAMYWYRQDPGQGLRLIYYSQIVNDFQKGDIAEGYSVSREKKESFPLTVTSAQKNPTAFYLCASSRLALSTGELFFGEGSRLTVL.

The J gene is TRBJ1-2, the V gene TRBV2; D gene unclear. The V gene lost 5 bases and the J gene lost 8 bases, with 15 bases spanning the gap. Germline-derived CDR1 and CDR2 are SNHLY and FYNNEI. The CDR3 consists of 13 residues. The CDR3 protein is CASSLQDTYGYTF. In DNA, the CDR3 is TGTGCCAGCAGTCTTCAAGACACTTACGGCTACACCTTC.

CDR3 sequence (DNA): TGTGCCACCAGCAGAGCCCAAGGGGACACTGAAGCTTTCTTT. The encoded protein is CATSRAQGDTEAFF. This sequence joins TRBV15 and TRBJ1-1; weak D call: TRBD1 (5 bases). V was pared by 1 base and J by 3 bases, with 9 bases between. Germline V lookup: CDR1 LNHNV, CDR2 YYDKDF (reference sequence). The CDR3 has 14 residues.